The sequence of this T cell receptor beta chain was determined in a study of blood T cells in healthy people across ages. The CDR3 totals 13 residues. Germline V gene data show CDR1 as ENHRY and CDR2 as SYGVKD. Between the trimmed V and J ends, which lost 11 bases and 4 bases, there was a span of 17 bases. This clonotype has just a few counts. A J-beta primer mix and a sample-barcoded 5' primer were used in a second PCR of about 6 to 12 cycles. TCRdb reanalysed the 5' RACE reads using MiXCR and keeps one entry per CDR3 protein. The sample has under 800,000 distinct CDR3 sequences; approximately 21% are singletons.

This TCR derives from a man aged 70-80 years in good health. J is TRBJ1-2 and V is TRBV10-3; no reliable D call. Sequenced sample: blood. CDR3 protein: CAVSLDEGYGYTF. The CDR3 coding sequence is TGTGCCGTTAGCCTCGACGAGGGCTATGGCTACACCTTC.